A selection of T cell receptor beta chains follows, all from one sample in a study of breast tumors, draining lymph nodes, adjacent tissues. One entry per CDR3 protein, called by TCRdb with MiXCR from the multiplex PCR reads. The sample gives approximately 19,000 distinct CDR3 sequences, approximately 48% of which show up once; about 8% is in the top ten. Sequencing was done on a sample of breast tumor tissue. The receptors derive from a female donor with breast cancer. Some clones in this sample may be carry-over from other donors' samples. The CDR3 runs from the conserved cysteine through the conserved F or W. D genes are given only for firm matches. Clone size is not always given. Where it is, it says once, few, many or a class for expanded clones.

size: many; D: -; J: TRBJ2-3; V: TRBV20-1; DNA: TGCAGTGCTCTCCGGGCCCCTCTGGCGAAAAATACGCAGTATTTT; CDR3: CSALRAPLAKNTQYF
size: -; D: TRBD2; J: TRBJ2-5; V: TRBV7-2; DNA: TGTGCCAGCAGTAAAACCCCCAGCGGGAGGGCCGGGGAGACCCAGTACTTC; CDR3: CASSKTPSGRAGETQYF
size: many; D: -; J: TRBJ2-7; V: TRBV12-3/TRBV12-4; DNA: TGTGCCAGCAGTGCGGGGAGCTCCTACGAGCAGTACTTC; CDR3: CASSAGSSYEQYF
size: -; D: -; J: TRBJ2-1; V: TRBV7-2; DNA: TGTGCCAGCAGCCCCCGGCTTGGCAATGAGCAGTTCTTC; CDR3: CASSPRLGNEQFF
size: few; D: -; J: TRBJ2-2; V: TRBV19; DNA: TGTGCCATAGGGGACACCGGGGGGCTGTTTTTT; CDR3: CAIGDTGGLFF
size: medium-sized; D: TRBD2; J: TRBJ2-3; V: TRBV20-1; DNA: TGCAGTGCTAGACACTCCGGGACTAGTCTCGGTACGCAGTATTTT; CDR3: CSARHSGTSLGTQYF
size: medium-sized; D: -; J: TRBJ1-5; V: TRBV27; DNA: TGTGCCAGCAGTAAAGGGGTGGATCAGCCCCAGCATTTT; CDR3: CASSKGVDQPQHF
size: -; D: TRBD2; J: TRBJ2-2; V: TRBV27; DNA: TGTGGCAGCAGTTTTGGTAGCGGGAGATTATTAAGCACCGGGGAGCTGTTTTTT; CDR3: CGSSFGSGRLLSTGELFF
size: -; D: -; J: TRBJ2-1; V: TRBV29-1; DNA: TGCAGCGTCAGTCCCCTAGGGATCAATGAGCAGTTCTTC; CDR3: CSVSPLGINEQFF
size: -; D: TRBD2; J: TRBJ2-7; V: TRBV10-1; DNA: TGCGCCAGCAGGAATGGGACTAGCGGCGCCTACGAGCGGTACTTC; CDR3: CASRNGTSGAYERYF
size: many; D: -; J: TRBJ1-1; V: TRBV15; DNA: TGTGCCACCAGCAGAGGGGACTTTGCGGGCACTGAAGCTTTCTTT; CDR3: CATSRGDFAGTEAFF
size: -; D: -; J: TRBJ2-7; V: TRBV11-2; DNA: TGTGCCAGCAGCAATCCCTGGGGGGAGGAGCAGTACTTC; CDR3: CASSNPWGEEQYF
size: many; D: -; J: TRBJ2-1; V: TRBV12-5; DNA: TGTGCTAGTGGAGTACTTCGGGACACCCTTCTTCATGAGCAGTTCTTC; CDR3: CASGVLRDTLLHEQFF
size: many; D: TRBD1; J: TRBJ1-6; V: TRBV14; DNA: TGTGCCAGCAGCGCGGACAGGGCCCGCGGTTCACCCCTCCACTTT; CDR3: CASSADRARGSPLHF
size: -; D: -; J: TRBJ1-3; V: TRBV11-2; DNA: TGTGCCAGCAGCCCATCGGTCGGTGGAAACACCATATATTTT; CDR3: CASSPSVGGNTIYF
size: medium-sized; D: -; J: TRBJ2-5; V: TRBV25-1; DNA: TGTGCCAGCAGTGAATCAAGGGGGTCACAAGAGACCCAGTACTTC; CDR3: CASSESRGSQETQYF
size: many; D: TRBD2; J: TRBJ2-7; V: TRBV4-2; DNA: TGTGCCAGCAGCCAAGAAAATAGCGGGGCCTACGAGCAGTACTTC; CDR3: CASSQENSGAYEQYF
size: -; D: TRBD1; J: TRBJ2-2; V: TRBV29-1; DNA: TGCAGCGTTTACGGGACAGGGGTAGACACCGGGGAGCTGTTTTTT; CDR3: CSVYGTGVDTGELFF
size: -; D: -; J: TRBJ1-6; V: TRBV20-1; DNA: TGCAGTGCCGCGGGACACTTAAATTCACCCCTCCACTTT; CDR3: CSAAGHLNSPLHF
size: -; D: TRBD2; J: TRBJ2-5; V: TRBV7-6; DNA: TGTGCCAGCAGCTCGCGGGGGGGGGAGACCCAGTACTTC; CDR3: CASSSRGGETQYF
size: many; D: -; J: TRBJ2-3; V: TRBV19; DNA: TGTGCCAGTAGTAGGCGGGGGCGGGGTGGAACAGATACGCAGTATTTT; CDR3: CASSRRGRGGTDTQYF
size: -; D: TRBD1; J: TRBJ1-2; V: TRBV6-1; DNA: TGTGCCAGCAGGACAGGGGGCGACGGCTACACCTTC; CDR3: CASRTGGDGYTF
size: -; D: TRBD1; J: TRBJ1-5; V: TRBV19; DNA: TGTGCCAGTAGTATGGGACAGGGCGGTCAGCCCCAGCATTTT; CDR3: CASSMGQGGQPQHF
size: -; D: -; J: TRBJ2-3; V: TRBV5-6; DNA: TGTGCCAGCACGGTAGGCACAGCCACGCAGTATTTC; CDR3: CASTVGTATQYF
size: few; D: TRBD2; J: TRBJ2-7; V: TRBV20-1; DNA: TGCACCGGGACTAGCGGGAGACACGAGCAGTACTTC; CDR3: CTGTSGRHEQYF
size: many; D: -; J: TRBJ2-7; V: TRBV20-1; DNA: TGCAGTGCTAGAGAGGGGTGGGGAGTCCACGAGCAGTACTTC; CDR3: CSAREGWGVHEQYF
size: medium-sized; D: -; J: TRBJ2-7; V: TRBV4-2; DNA: TGTGCCAGCAGCCAAGCACCGGACGACTCCTACGAGCAGTACTTC; CDR3: CASSQAPDDSYEQYF
size: many; D: TRBD2; J: TRBJ2-3; V: TRBV6-4; DNA: TGTGCCAGCAGTGCGGGACTAGCGGGAGTAGATACGCAGTATTTT; CDR3: CASSAGLAGVDTQYF
size: -; D: -; J: TRBJ2-5; V: TRBV15; DNA: TGTGCCACCAGCAGAGATTACAGGGATGGAGAGACCCAGTACTTC; CDR3: CATSRDYRDGETQYF
size: many; D: TRBD1; J: TRBJ1-2; V: TRBV4-3; DNA: TGCGCCAGCAGCCAAGATTGGGACAGGGGGTATGGCTACACCTTC; CDR3: CASSQDWDRGYGYTF
size: medium-sized; D: -; J: TRBJ1-2; V: TRBV5-6; DNA: TGTGCCAGCAGCTTGAGCAGTTATCTTACCTCTAACTATGGCTACACCTTC; CDR3: CASSLSSYLTSNYGYTF
size: few; D: -; J: TRBJ2-7; V: TRBV11-3; DNA: TGTGCCAGCAGCTATAGGGGGGAGGCTGCCTACGAGCAGTACTTC; CDR3: CASSYRGEAAYEQYF
size: -; D: TRBD2; J: TRBJ2-7; V: TRBV14; DNA: TGTGCCAGCAGCCGGGGACTAGCGAGATACGAGTCGCAGTACTTC; CDR3: CASSRGLARYESQYF
size: many; D: TRBD1; J: TRBJ2-7; V: TRBV5-1; DNA: TGCGCCAGCAGCTTGGGACAGGGGGGCTCCTACGAGCAGTACTTC; CDR3: CASSLGQGGSYEQYF
size: many; D: -; J: TRBJ2-5; V: TRBV3-1; DNA: TGTGCCAGCAGCCCCAACCCGGGACTCCAATACCAGTACTTC; CDR3: CASSPNPGLQYQYF
size: -; D: -; J: TRBJ2-1; V: TRBV29-1; DNA: TGCAGCATCCGCCTTTATGGCTGGGAGCAGTTCTTC; CDR3: CSIRLYGWEQFF
size: many; D: -; J: TRBJ2-3; V: TRBV4-2; DNA: TGTGCCAGCAGCCAAGAGGCACGAGCGGAAACAGATACGCAGTATTTT; CDR3: CASSQEARAETDTQYF
size: many; D: TRBD1; J: TRBJ2-5; V: TRBV19; DNA: TGTGCCAGTAGTATAGTGGGAACAGGGGTTGGACAGACCCAGTACTTC; CDR3: CASSIVGTGVGQTQYF
size: once; D: TRBD2; J: TRBJ2-5; V: TRBV11-2; DNA: TGTGCCAGCAGCCCTTCGACTAGCGGTTACCAAGAGACCCAGTACTTC; CDR3: CASSPSTSGYQETQYF
size: many; D: -; J: TRBJ2-1; V: TRBV4-2; DNA: TGTGCCAGCAGCCAAGGGGAAGTGTCGGTCGAGCAGTTCTTC; CDR3: CASSQGEVSVEQFF
size: -; D: -; J: TRBJ1-3; V: TRBV15; DNA: TGTGCCACCAGCAGAGTAACTTGGGACACCATATATTTT; CDR3: CATSRVTWDTIYF
size: medium-sized; D: -; J: TRBJ2-7; V: TRBV2; DNA: TGTGCCAGCACCCCACAGTTCGCCGGTTACGAGCAGTACTTC; CDR3: CASTPQFAGYEQYF
size: many; D: TRBD2; J: TRBJ2-1; V: TRBV13; DNA: TGTGCCAGCAGTAGGTGGGGGCTTGGCGGGAGGGCTTACAATGAGCAGTTCTTC; CDR3: CASSRWGLGGRAYNEQFF
size: many; D: TRBD1; J: TRBJ1-1; V: TRBV7-6; DNA: TGTGCCAGCAGCTTAACAAAAAACCACAGGGGCTCGAACACTGAAGCTTTCTTT; CDR3: CASSLTKNHRGSNTEAFF
size: few; D: -; J: TRBJ2-7; V: TRBV29-1; DNA: TGCAGCGTCCTCCGTGGAGGCTACGAGCAGTACTTC; CDR3: CSVLRGGYEQYF
size: -; D: -; J: TRBJ1-5; V: TRBV2; DNA: TGTGCCAGCAGCCTCTCGGGGATTGGCAATCAGCCCCAGCATTTT; CDR3: CASSLSGIGNQPQHF
size: -; D: TRBD2; J: TRBJ2-5; V: TRBV7-9; DNA: TGTGCCAGCGGCTTCAAAAGCGGGAGGGCCCAAGAGACCCAGTACTTC; CDR3: CASGFKSGRAQETQYF
size: -; D: TRBD2; J: TRBJ2-7; V: TRBV20-1; DNA: TGCAGTGCTAGCTCAAAAGGGACTAGCGACTACGAGCAGTACTTC; CDR3: CSASSKGTSDYEQYF
size: -; D: TRBD2; J: TRBJ2-3; V: TRBV2; DNA: TGTGCCAGCAGTCGGATTCGGGGAGCGGGAGGGCTAAATACAGATACGCAGTATTTT; CDR3: CASSRIRGAGGLNTDTQYF
size: many; D: TRBD1; J: TRBJ2-7; V: TRBV2; DNA: TGTGCCAGCAAGGGGACAGGGTCAGTAGACGAGCAGTACTTC; CDR3: CASKGTGSVDEQYF
size: -; D: -; J: TRBJ2-1; V: TRBV20-1; DNA: TGCAGTGCTAGTAGACAGGGAGGCGGAAATGAGCAGTTCTTC; CDR3: CSASRQGGGNEQFF
size: many; D: TRBD1; J: TRBJ2-4; V: TRBV4-2; DNA: TGTGCCAGCAGCCAAGAACAGGGGAGAGCCAAAAACATTCAGTACTTC; CDR3: CASSQEQGRAKNIQYF
size: -; D: TRBD2; J: TRBJ2-7; V: TRBV7-6; DNA: TGTGCCAGCAGCCTCCGCTTAGCGGGAGGCGACTCCTACGAGCAGTACTTC; CDR3: CASSLRLAGGDSYEQYF